The T cell receptor beta chain described here comes from a study of cytomegalovirus exposure and HLA in healthy donors. Study results and limitations: Analysis was performed later, and it showed HLA-associated TCR beta chains to be more clonally expanded than equally common others.

The CDR3 is made up of 16 amino acids. Germline assignment: CDR1 SGDLS and CDR2 YYNGEE. Germline trimming cut 0 bases from V and 7 bases from J; bases unmatched to any gene: 8. This clone showed up just once. Its antigen remains unknown. A multiplex PCR was run with 60 Vbeta primers and 13 Jbeta primers. Some clones are missing from TCRdb's copy, which holds only in-frame ones; the method was immunoSEQ multiplex PCR. The table shows 90,000 or so clones, with about 80% occurring only once. The sequence came from a man in his thirties or forties in good health and CMV-seropositive. The material sequenced was PBMCs. The rearrangement links TRBV9 to TRBJ2-1, with 9 bases identical to TRBD1. The CDR3, as DNA: TGTGCCAGCAGCGTAGTGGGGACAGGGTTGCGAAATGAGCAGTTCTTC. Translating gives CASSVVGTGLRNEQFF. Together with reference TRBV9 and TRBJ2-1, the CDR3 gives the full variable domain: DSGVTQTPKHLITATGQRVTLRCSPRSGDLSVYWYQQSLDQGLQFLIQYYNGEERAKGNILERFSAQQFPDLHSELNLSSLELGDSALYFCASSVVGTGLRNEQFFGPGTRLTVL.